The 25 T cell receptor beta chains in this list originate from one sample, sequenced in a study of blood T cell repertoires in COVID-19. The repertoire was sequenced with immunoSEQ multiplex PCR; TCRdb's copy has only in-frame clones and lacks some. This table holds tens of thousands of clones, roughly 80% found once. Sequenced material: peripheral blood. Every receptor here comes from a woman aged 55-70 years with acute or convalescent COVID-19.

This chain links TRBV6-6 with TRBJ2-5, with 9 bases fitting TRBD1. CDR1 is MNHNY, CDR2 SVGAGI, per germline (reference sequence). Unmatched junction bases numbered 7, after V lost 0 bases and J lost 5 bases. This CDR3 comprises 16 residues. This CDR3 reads CASSYSGQGLGETQYF. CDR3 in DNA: TGTGCCAGCAGTTACTCGGGACAGGGATTGGGCGAGACCCAGTACTTC.

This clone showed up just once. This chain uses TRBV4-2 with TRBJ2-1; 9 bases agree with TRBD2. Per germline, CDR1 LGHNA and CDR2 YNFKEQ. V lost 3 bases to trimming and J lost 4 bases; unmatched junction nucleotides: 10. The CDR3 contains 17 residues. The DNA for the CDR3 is TGTGCCAGCAGCCAGCGGGAGGGGCAGGGGACTTACAATGAGCAGTTCTTC. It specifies CASSQREGQGTYNEQFF.

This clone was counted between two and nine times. The CDR3, as DNA: TGTGCCAGCAAATACTCTGGGGCCAACGTCCTGACTTTC. It translates to CASKYSGANVLTF. The chain has TRBV28 and TRBJ2-6; D is ambiguous. Germline assignment: CDR1 MDHEN and CDR2 SYDVKM. This CDR3 has 13 amino acids. V was cut by 7 bases and J by 0 bases, with 4 bases left in between.

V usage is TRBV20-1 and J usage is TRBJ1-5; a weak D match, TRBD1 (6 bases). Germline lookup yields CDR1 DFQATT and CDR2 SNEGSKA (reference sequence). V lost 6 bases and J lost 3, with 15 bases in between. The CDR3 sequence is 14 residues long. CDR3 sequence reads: CSASTGTANQPQHF. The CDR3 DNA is TGCAGTGCCAGTACAGGGACGGCCAATCAGCCCCAGCATTTT.

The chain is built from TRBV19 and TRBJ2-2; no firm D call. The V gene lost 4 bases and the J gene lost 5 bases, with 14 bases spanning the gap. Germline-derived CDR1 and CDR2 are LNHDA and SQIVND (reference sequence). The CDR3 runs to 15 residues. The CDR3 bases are TGTGCCAGTAGTAATGGGCCCGGATTGACCGGGGAGCTGTTTTTT. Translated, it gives CASSNGPGLTGELFF. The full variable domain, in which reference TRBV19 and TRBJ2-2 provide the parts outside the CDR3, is DGGITQSPKYLFRKEGQNVTLSCEQNLNHDAMYWYRQDPGQGLRLIYYSQIVNDFQKGDIAEGYSVSREKKESFPLTVTSAQKNPTAFYLCASSNGPGLTGELFFGEGSRLTVL.

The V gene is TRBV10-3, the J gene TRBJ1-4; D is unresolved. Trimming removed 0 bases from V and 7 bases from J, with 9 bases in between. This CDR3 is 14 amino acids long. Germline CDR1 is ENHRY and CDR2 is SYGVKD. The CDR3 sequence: CAISESITGEKLFF. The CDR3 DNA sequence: TGTGCCATCAGTGAGTCTATCACGGGTGAAAAACTGTTTTTT.

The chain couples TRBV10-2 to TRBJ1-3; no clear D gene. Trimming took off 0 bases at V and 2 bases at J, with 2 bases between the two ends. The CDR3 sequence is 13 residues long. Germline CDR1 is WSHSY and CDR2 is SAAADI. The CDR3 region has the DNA TGCGCCAGCAGTGAGTCCACTGGAAACACCATATATTTT. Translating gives CASSESTGNTIYF.

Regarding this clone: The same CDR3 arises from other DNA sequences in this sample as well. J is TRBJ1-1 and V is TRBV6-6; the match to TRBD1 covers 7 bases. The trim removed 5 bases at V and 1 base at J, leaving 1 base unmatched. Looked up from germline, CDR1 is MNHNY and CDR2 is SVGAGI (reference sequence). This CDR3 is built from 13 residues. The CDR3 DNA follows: TGTGCCAGCAGTAACAGGGGGAACACTGAAGCTTTCTTT. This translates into CASSNRGNTEAFF.

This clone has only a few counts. This CDR3 reads CASSPFIVRESNTGELFF. CDR3 bases: TGTGCCAGCTCACCATTTATTGTAAGAGAGTCGAACACCGGGGAGCTGTTTTTT. The chain is built from TRBV18 and TRBJ2-2; D is unresolved. V was cut by 2 bases and J by 0 bases, with 16 bases left in between. This CDR3 contains 18 residues. CDR1 KGHSH and CDR2 LQKENI come from the germline V gene.

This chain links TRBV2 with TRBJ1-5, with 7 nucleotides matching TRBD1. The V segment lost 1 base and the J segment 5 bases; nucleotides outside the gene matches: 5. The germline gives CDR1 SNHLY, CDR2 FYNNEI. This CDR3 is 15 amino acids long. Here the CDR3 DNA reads TGTGCCAGCAGTGAAGTAGCAACAGGGGATCAGCCCCAGCATTTT. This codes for CASSEVATGDQPQHF.

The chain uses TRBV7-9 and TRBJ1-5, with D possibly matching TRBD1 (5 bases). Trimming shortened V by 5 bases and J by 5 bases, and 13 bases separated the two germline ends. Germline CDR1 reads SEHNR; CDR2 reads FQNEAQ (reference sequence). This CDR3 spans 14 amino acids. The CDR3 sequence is CASSPTTGDQPQHF. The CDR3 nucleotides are TGTGCCAGCAGCCCCACGACGGGGGATCAGCCCCAGCATTTT.

CDR3 amino acids: CASSGFPKGLTSGNTIYF. The CDR3 coding sequence is TGTGCCAGCAGTGGATTTCCTAAGGGGCTTACTTCTGGAAACACCATATATTTT. This rearrangement joins TRBV2 to TRBJ1-3; possibly TRBD1 for D (5 bases). Trimming pared 4 bases from V and 1 base from J, leaving 20 bases between. CDR1 SNHLY and CDR2 FYNNEI come from the germline V gene. The CDR3 spans 18 residues.

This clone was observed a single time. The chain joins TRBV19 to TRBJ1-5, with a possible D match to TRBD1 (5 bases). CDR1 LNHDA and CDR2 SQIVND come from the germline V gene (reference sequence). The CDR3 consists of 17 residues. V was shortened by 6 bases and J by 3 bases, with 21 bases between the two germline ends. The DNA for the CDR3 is TGTGCCAGTAGGGCTCAATTCCGGACAACCCACAATCAGCCCCAGCATTTT. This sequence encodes CASRAQFRTTHNQPQHF.

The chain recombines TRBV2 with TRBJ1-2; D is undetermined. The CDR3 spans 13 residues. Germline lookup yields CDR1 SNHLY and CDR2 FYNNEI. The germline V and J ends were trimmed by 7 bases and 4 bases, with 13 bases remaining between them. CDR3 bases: TGTGCCAGCACGCGGTTCGAAATCTATGGCTACACCTTC. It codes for CASTRFEIYGYTF.

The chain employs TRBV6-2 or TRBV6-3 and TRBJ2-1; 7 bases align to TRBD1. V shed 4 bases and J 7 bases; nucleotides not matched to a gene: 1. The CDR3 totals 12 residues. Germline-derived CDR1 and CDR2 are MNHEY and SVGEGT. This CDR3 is CASSLQGNEQFF. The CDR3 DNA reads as TGTGCCAGCAGTTTACAGGGGAATGAGCAGTTCTTC.

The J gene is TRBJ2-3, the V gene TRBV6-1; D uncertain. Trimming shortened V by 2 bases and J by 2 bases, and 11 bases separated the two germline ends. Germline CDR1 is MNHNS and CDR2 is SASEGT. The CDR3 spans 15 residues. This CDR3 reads CASSENRYSTDTQYF. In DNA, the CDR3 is TGTGCCAGCAGTGAAAACAGATATTCCACAGATACGCAGTATTTT.

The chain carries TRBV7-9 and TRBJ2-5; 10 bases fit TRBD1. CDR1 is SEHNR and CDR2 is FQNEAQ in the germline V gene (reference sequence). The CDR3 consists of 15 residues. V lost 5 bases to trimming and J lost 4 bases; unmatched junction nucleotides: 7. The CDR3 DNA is TGTGCCAGCAGCGGTGAGGGACAGGGGAGAGAGACCCAGTACTTC. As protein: CASSGEGQGRETQYF.

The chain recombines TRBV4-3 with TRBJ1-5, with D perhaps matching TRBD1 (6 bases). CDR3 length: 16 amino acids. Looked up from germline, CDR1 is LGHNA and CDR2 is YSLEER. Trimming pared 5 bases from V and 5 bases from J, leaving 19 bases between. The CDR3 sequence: CASSSAWTATDQPQHF. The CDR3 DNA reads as TGCGCCAGCAGCTCCGCCTGGACAGCCACGGATCAGCCCCAGCATTTT.

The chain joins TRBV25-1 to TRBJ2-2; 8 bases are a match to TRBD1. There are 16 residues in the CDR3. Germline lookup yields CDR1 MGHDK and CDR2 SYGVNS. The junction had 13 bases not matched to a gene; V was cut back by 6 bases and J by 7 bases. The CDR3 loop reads CASSTGGIVRYGELFF. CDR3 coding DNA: TGTGCCAGCAGCACAGGGGGAATTGTGCGATACGGGGAGCTGTTTTTT.

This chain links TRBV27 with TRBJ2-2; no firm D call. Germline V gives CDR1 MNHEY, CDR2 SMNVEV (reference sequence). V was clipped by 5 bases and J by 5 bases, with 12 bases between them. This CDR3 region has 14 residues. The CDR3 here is CASSINSRTGELFF. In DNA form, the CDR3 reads TGTGCCAGCAGTATCAACTCCCGTACCGGGGAGCTGTTTTTT.

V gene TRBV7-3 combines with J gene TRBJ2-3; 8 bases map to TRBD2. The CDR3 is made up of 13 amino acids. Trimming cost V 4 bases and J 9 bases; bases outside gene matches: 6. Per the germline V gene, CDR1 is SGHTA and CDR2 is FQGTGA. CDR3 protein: CASSSAGVDTQYF. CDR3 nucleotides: TGTGCCAGCAGCTCAGCGGGGGTGGACACGCAGTATTTT.

The CDR3 DNA reads TGTGCCAGCAGCTTGAGGAGCGGGGGGGTCCAAGAGACCCAGTACTTC. Protein: CASSLRSGGVQETQYF. The chain joins TRBV7-2 to TRBJ2-5; 10 nucleotides line up with TRBD2. The CDR3 covers 16 residues. After removal of 3 bases from V and 1 base from J, the junction contained 5 bases not matched to a gene. Per germline, CDR1 SGHTA and CDR2 FQGNSA.

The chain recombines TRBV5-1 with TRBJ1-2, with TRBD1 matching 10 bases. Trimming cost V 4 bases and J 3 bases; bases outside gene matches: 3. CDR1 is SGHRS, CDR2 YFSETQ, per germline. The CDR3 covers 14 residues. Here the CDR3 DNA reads TGCGCCAGCAGCCTTGGGACAGGGGACTATGGCTACACCTTC. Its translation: CASSLGTGDYGYTF.

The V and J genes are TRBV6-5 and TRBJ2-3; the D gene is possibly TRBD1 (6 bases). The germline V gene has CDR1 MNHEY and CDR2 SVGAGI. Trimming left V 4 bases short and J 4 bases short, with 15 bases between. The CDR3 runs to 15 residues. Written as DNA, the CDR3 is TGTGCCAGCAGTTTTAGCGAGCCAGGGGCAGATACGCAGTATTTT. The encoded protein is CASSFSEPGADTQYF.

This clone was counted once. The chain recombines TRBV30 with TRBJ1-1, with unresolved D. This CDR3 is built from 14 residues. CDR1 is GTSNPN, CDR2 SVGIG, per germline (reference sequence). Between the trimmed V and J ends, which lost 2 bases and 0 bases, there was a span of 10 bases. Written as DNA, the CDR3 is TGTGCCTGGAGTCCCTCCCCGGTGAACACTGAAGCTTTCTTT. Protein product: CAWSPSPVNTEAFF.